This T cell receptor beta chain was observed in a study of radiation and T cells in renal cell carcinoma. Study-wide results and caveats: Intratumoral heterogeneity was not captured in these 0.75 to 1 g regions. Dominant CDR3 motifs were more common in irradiated tumors than controls.

Indicated treatment: treatment-naive control, cytoreductive nephrectomy. For this clone: Antigen: not known.

The CDR3 runs to 14 residues. The germline V gene has CDR1 LGHNA and CDR2 YSLEER. The V and J ends lost 4 bases and 8 bases respectively, with 14 bases between them. Method: immunoSEQ multiplex PCR; TCRdb's copy keeps in-frame clones and lacks some. The sample records over 10,000 clones, around 65% being singletons. V gene TRBV4-3 combines with J gene TRBJ1-4; D possibly corresponds to TRBD1 (6 bases). The material was tumor tissue, obtained from a patient whose treatment was nephrectomy without radiotherapy. The receptor comes from a woman older than 75 with renal cell carcinoma. CDR3 in DNA: TGCGCCAGCAGCCTCGACAGGCCAACCGAAAAACTGTTTTTT. Its protein is CASSLDRPTEKLFF.